This is a list of T cell receptor beta chains from one sample in a study of tumor-infiltrating lymphocytes in glioblastoma multiforme. TCRdb redid the calling of the multiplex PCR reads with MiXCR, one entry per CDR3 protein. The repertoire includes fewer than 11,000 distinct CDR3 sequences, around two thirds of them detected once, and under 30% sits in the top ten. Source material: brain tumor tissue. These receptors originate from a male donor with glioblastoma. CDR3s include the opening cysteine and the closing phenylalanine or tryptophan. Each record gives: CDR3 length, clone size, J gene, D gene, V gene, CDR3 DNA, CDR3 protein. A D gene is named only where the DNA matches it firmly. Some rows mark clone size as missing; the rest say once, few, many or name a class of expanded clone.

cdr3_length: 13
clone_size: NA
j_call: TRBJ2-1
d_call: TRBD2
v_call: TRBV10-3
cdr3_nt: TGTGCCATCAGTGGTGGGACTAGCAATGAGCAGTTTTTC
cdr3_aa: CAISGGTSNEQFF

cdr3_length: 14
clone_size: NA
j_call: TRBJ2-2
d_call: NA
v_call: TRBV11-2
cdr3_nt: TGTGCCAGCAGCTTAGACTTCAACACCGGGGAGCTGTTTTTT
cdr3_aa: CASSLDFNTGELFF

cdr3_length: 15
clone_size: NA
j_call: TRBJ2-7
d_call: NA
v_call: TRBV24-1
cdr3_nt: TGTGCCACCAGTGGTTCATCGGGCAGCGTCTACGAGCAGTACTTC
cdr3_aa: CATSGSSGSVYEQYF

cdr3_length: 13
clone_size: NA
j_call: TRBJ2-1
d_call: NA
v_call: TRBV6-1
cdr3_nt: TGTGCCAGCAGTCCCGGGCCCTCCCGAAATCCGTTCTTC
cdr3_aa: CASSPGPSRNPFF

cdr3_length: 14
clone_size: NA
j_call: TRBJ2-1
d_call: NA
v_call: TRBV5-6
cdr3_nt: TGTGCCAGCAGCTTGAGTAGCAGGAGCAATGGGCAGTTCTTC
cdr3_aa: CASSLSSRSNGQFF

cdr3_length: 15
clone_size: once
j_call: TRBJ2-5
d_call: TRBD1
v_call: TRBV12-3/TRBV12-4
cdr3_nt: TGTGCCAGCATACCGGGACAGAGCCCCCAGGAGACCCAGTACTTC
cdr3_aa: CASIPGQSPQETQYF

cdr3_length: 15
clone_size: many
j_call: TRBJ1-6
d_call: TRBD1
v_call: TRBV5-1
cdr3_nt: TGCGCCAGCAGCCCCGGGACAGGGGGCCATTCACCCCTCCACTTT
cdr3_aa: CASSPGTGGHSPLHF

cdr3_length: 15
clone_size: NA
j_call: TRBJ2-7
d_call: NA
v_call: TRBV6-1
cdr3_nt: TGTGCGAGATTCCTAGAAGGGGGGCACTCCTACGAGCAGTACTTC
cdr3_aa: CARFLEGGHSYEQYF

cdr3_length: 15
clone_size: NA
j_call: TRBJ2-6
d_call: NA
v_call: TRBV5-1
cdr3_nt: TGCGCCAGCAGCCAGTCCAACTCTGGGGCCAACGTCCTGACTTTC
cdr3_aa: CASSQSNSGANVLTF

cdr3_length: 12
clone_size: few
j_call: TRBJ2-1
d_call: NA
v_call: TRBV5-6
cdr3_nt: TGTGCCAGCAGCTTGGATCACAAGGAGCAGTTCTTC
cdr3_aa: CASSLDHKEQFF

cdr3_length: 15
clone_size: NA
j_call: TRBJ2-7
d_call: NA
v_call: TRBV11-2
cdr3_nt: TGTGCCTGCAGCTTGGGACCCCCACGGGCATACGAGCAGTACTTC
cdr3_aa: CACSLGPPRAYEQYF

cdr3_length: 16
clone_size: NA
j_call: TRBJ2-1
d_call: NA
v_call: TRBV14
cdr3_nt: TGTGCCAGCTGCCAACCGGGGGATGGATCCTACAATGAGCACTTCTTC
cdr3_aa: CASCQPGDGSYNEHFF

cdr3_length: 17
clone_size: NA
j_call: TRBJ2-6
d_call: TRBD1
v_call: TRBV5-1
cdr3_nt: TGCGCCAGCAGCTTGCGTGGACAGGGCTCTGGGGCCAACGTCCTGACTTTC
cdr3_aa: CASSLRGQGSGANVLTF

cdr3_length: 16
clone_size: NA
j_call: TRBJ2-3
d_call: NA
v_call: TRBV10-1
cdr3_nt: NA
cdr3_aa: CASSTSVRAGVHTQYF